This T cell receptor beta chain was captured in a study of blood T cell repertoires in COVID-19. Study in general: Spain, Italy and the United States supplied samples that represented acute and convalescent COVID-19.

The method was immunoSEQ multiplex PCR; TCRdb's version includes in-frame clones alone and lacks a portion of them. The sample carries roughly 150,000 clones, around 80% recorded once. This study enrolled people aged 18 to 89 from approximately 24 US geographic areas. Which cohort a participant joined came from the clinical history participants gave. Recovery among Cohort 3 donors was established by two negative PCRs, clearance, or symptom resolution. Sequencing was done on a sample of PBMCs or T cells enriched from blood (not recorded which). This clonotype was obtained from a woman in her 50s who had recovered from COVID-19.

As DNA, the CDR3 is TGTGCCAGCAGTGTAGGAGCTACGCAGTACTTC. Protein sequence: CASSVGATQYF. The gene calls are TRBV6-2 or TRBV6-3 and TRBJ2-7, with no clear D. Trimming removed 5 bases at V and 9 bases at J, with 11 bases between. Germline lookup yields CDR1 MNHEY and CDR2 SVGEGT. This CDR3 spans 11 amino acids.